The next 28 T cell receptor beta chains were all read from a single sample in a study of T cell responses to AZD1222 COVID-19 vaccine. This table comes from immunoSEQ multiplex PCR, and its TCRdb copy is limited to in-frame clones, with some not included. This table holds fewer than 130,000 clones, about nine tenths found once. Sequenced material: peripheral blood, taken on day 0 of AZD1222 vaccination. These receptors all come from an adult in good health.

This chain uses TRBV3-1 (or the pseudogene TRBV3-2) with TRBJ2-1; D tentatively fits TRBD1 or TRBD2 (6 bases each). This CDR3 has 16 residues. Trimming took off 2 bases at V and 10 bases at J, with 21 bases between the two ends. Per the germline V gene, CDR1 is LGHDT and CDR2 is YNNKEL (reference sequence). CDR3 amino acids: CASSQNQGGPPWEQFF. The CDR3 DNA follows: TGTGCCAGCAGCCAAAACCAAGGGGGGCCCCCATGGGAGCAGTTCTTC.

As regards this clone: One end of the junction is discordant with germline, which a read error may explain. CDR3 sequence reads: CASGQGDGLNTEAFF. In DNA form, the CDR3 reads TGTGCCAGCGGCCAAGGGGACGGATTGAACACTGAAGCTTTCTTT. This rearrangement joins TRBV4-2 to TRBJ1-1; weak D call: TRBD1 (5 bases). Germline CDR1 is LGHNA and CDR2 is YNFKEQ. This CDR3 comprises 15 residues.

Only a few counts were recorded for this clone. The genes are TRBV10-2 and TRBJ2-1; TRBD1 aligns across 9 bases. The CDR3 runs to 17 residues. The ends lost 0 bases at V and 4 bases at J; junction bases unmatched: 7. Germline lookup yields CDR1 WSHSY and CDR2 SAAADI. The CDR3: CASSESTGGGLYNEQFF. In DNA, the CDR3 is TGCGCCAGCAGTGAGTCGACAGGGGGGGGGCTGTACAATGAGCAGTTCTTC.

The chain recombines TRBV5-5 with TRBJ1-1; D is perhaps TRBD1 (5 bases). Between the trimmed V and J ends, which lost 2 bases and 0 bases, there was a span of 11 bases. This CDR3 comprises 15 residues. The germline V gene encodes CDR1 SGHKS and CDR2 YYEKEE (reference sequence). The CDR3 region is CASSFQGRMNTEAFF. DNA of the CDR3: TGTGCCAGCAGCTTCCAGGGAAGGATGAACACTGAAGCTTTCTTT.

The chain has TRBV7-8 and TRBJ2-5, with 8 bases that match TRBD2. Germline V gene data show CDR1 as SGHVS and CDR2 as FQNEAQ. The CDR3 covers 14 residues. For the CDR3, the DNA is TGTGCAGTCGCGGGCGGGGGGTACCAAGAGACCCAGTACTTC. Amino acids: CAVAGGGYQETQYF.

The chain employs TRBV7-2 and TRBJ2-1; 12 bases match TRBD2. The CDR3 runs 16 residues. J was trimmed by 4 bases and V by 2 bases; bases with no gene match: 3. Germline CDR1 is SGHTA and CDR2 is FQGNSA. Here the CDR3 DNA reads TGTGCCAGCAGCTTACGGGGGACTAGCGGGTACAATGAGCAGTTCTTC. Amino acid sequence: CASSLRGTSGYNEQFF.

CDR3 residues: CASSSDSTNQPQHF. In nucleotides, the CDR3 is TGTGCCAGCAGCTCAGACAGCACCAATCAGCCCCAGCATTTT. The V call is TRBV6-2 or TRBV6-3, the J call TRBJ1-5; possibly TRBD1 for D (5 bases). CDR1 is MNHEY and CDR2 is SVGEGT in the germline V gene. V shed 6 bases and J shed 3 bases, with 12 bases lying between them. The CDR3 has 14 residues.

This sequence joins TRBV21-1 and TRBJ2-3. TRBV21-1 is labeled a pseudogene. This CDR3 is built from 14 residues. CDR3 sequence reads: CASSKALPTDTQYF. As DNA, the CDR3 is TGTGCCAGCAGCAAAGCGCTTCCCACAGATACGCAGTATTTT.

This clone was picked up one time. The V call is TRBV7-2, the J call TRBJ1-1; a possible D gene is TRBD1 (6 bases). From germline, CDR1 is SGHTA and CDR2 FQGNSA. There are 14 residues in the CDR3. Between the trimmed V and J ends, which lost 4 bases and 0 bases, there was a span of 9 bases. CDR3: CASSSQGLNTEAFF. The CDR3 bases are TGTGCCAGCAGCTCCCAGGGGCTGAACACTGAAGCTTTCTTT.

The gene calls are TRBV7-9 and TRBJ2-7; 8 nucleotides align to TRBD1. The CDR3 loop spans 14 amino acids. Losses at the gene ends were 4 bases for V and 0 bases for J; bases not matched to a gene: 2. The V gene's germline CDR1 is SEHNR and CDR2 FQNEAQ (reference sequence). CDR3 in amino acids: CASSSGGYSYEQYF. As DNA, the CDR3 is TGTGCCAGCAGCTCAGGGGGCTACTCCTACGAGCAGTACTTC.

The chain recombines TRBV28 with TRBJ1-6; D call uncertain. The germline gives CDR1 MDHEN, CDR2 SYDVKM. The CDR3 is 13 residues long. V lost 8 bases to trimming and J lost 7 bases, with 12 bases between them. CDR3 protein: CASRRSRNSPLHF. The CDR3, as DNA: TGTGCCAGCCGCAGGTCCAGGAATTCACCCCTCCACTTT.

The chain uses TRBV27 and TRBJ1-6; D possibly corresponds to TRBD1 (6 bases). The CDR3 has 13 residues. V lost 6 bases and J 4 bases, leaving 7 bases between the germline ends. Germline V lookup: CDR1 MNHEY, CDR2 SMNVEV (reference sequence). CDR3 in DNA: TGTGCCAGCAGCGGACAGTATAATTCACCCCTCCACTTT. Encoded protein: CASSGQYNSPLHF.

This clone has only a few counts. The V gene is TRBV5-1, the J gene TRBJ2-3, with 9 bases matching TRBD2. This CDR3 spans 14 amino acids. V lost 5 bases, J lost 4 bases, and 5 bases stayed unmatched. The germline V gene encodes CDR1 SGHRS and CDR2 YFSETQ. The CDR3, as DNA: TGCGCCAGCAGTAAAGCGGGGGGTTCAGATACGCAGTATTTT. This translates into CASSKAGGSDTQYF.

This clone was seen a single time. The rearrangement uses TRBV6-6 and TRBJ2-7, with TRBD2 matching 8 bases. Looked up from germline, CDR1 is MNHNY and CDR2 is SVGAGI (reference sequence). V was pared by 1 base and J by 4 bases, with 9 bases of the junction left unmatched. This CDR3 has 16 residues. Here the CDR3 reads CASSYYRRGGYYEQYF. CDR3 nucleotide sequence: TGTGCCAGCAGTTACTATCGACGCGGGGGGTATTACGAGCAGTACTTC.

The J gene is TRBJ1-2, the V gene TRBV28; D ambiguous. CDR1 MDHEN and CDR2 SYDVKM come from the germline V gene. The CDR3 has 13 amino acids. The V gene lost 3 bases and the J gene lost 7 bases, with 12 bases spanning the gap. The CDR3 DNA follows: TGTGCCAGCAGTTTGAGCGGTCGAGGTGGCTACACCTTC. Its protein product is CASSLSGRGGYTF.

The chain recombines TRBV28 with TRBJ1-2; possible D gene TRBD1, 5 bases. This CDR3 is 14 amino acids long. Trimming shortened V by 6 bases and J by 3 bases, and 14 bases separated the two germline ends. The germline CDR1 and CDR2 sequences are MDHEN and SYDVKM. The CDR3 loop reads CASRKGPLDYGYTF. The DNA for the CDR3 is TGTGCCAGCAGGAAGGGACCCCTGGACTATGGCTACACCTTC.

The chain is built from TRBV7-9 and TRBJ1-4; D call uncertain. This CDR3 has 14 residues. Trimming removed 1 base from V and 6 bases from J, with 9 bases in between. Germline V gene data show CDR1 as SEHNR and CDR2 as FQNEAQ (reference sequence). The CDR3 DNA sequence: TGTGCCAGCAGCTTAGGCATGGGTGATGAAAAACTGTTTTTT. Translation: CASSLGMGDEKLFF.

V gene TRBV7-2 combines with J gene TRBJ1-1; tentatively, D is TRBD1 (5 bases). Trimming removed 3 bases from V and 1 base from J, with 6 bases in between. The CDR3 contains 13 residues. CDR1 is SGHTA and CDR2 is FQGNSA in the germline V gene. For the CDR3, the DNA is TGTGCCAGCAGCTTGACAGAGAACACTGAAGCTTTCTTT. Translating it yields CASSLTENTEAFF. Complete variable domain (other parts from reference TRBV7-2 and TRBJ1-1): GAGVSQSPSNKVTEKGKDVELRCDPISGHTALYWYRQSLGQGLEFLIYFQGNSAPDKSGLPSDRFSAERTGGSVSTLTIQRTQQEDSAVYLCASSLTENTEAFFGQGTRLTVV.

CDR3 coding DNA: TGTGCCAGCCAGGAGGCCCCGCGCAATAATTCACCCCTCCACTTT. This codes for CASQEAPRNNSPLHF. The chain couples TRBV6-1 to TRBJ1-6; D remains ambiguous. Trimming left V 8 bases short and J 5 bases short, with 16 bases between. CDR1 is MNHNS, CDR2 SASEGT, per germline. The CDR3 covers 15 residues.

The V gene is TRBV3-1 (or the pseudogene TRBV3-2), the J gene TRBJ1-1; D ambiguous. CDR3 length: 14 amino acids. Between the trimmed V and J ends, which lost 8 bases and 1 base, there was a span of 14 bases. Germline CDR1 LGHDT, CDR2 YNNKEL (reference sequence). The CDR3 reads CASAKDGWNTEAFF. In nucleotides, the CDR3 is TGTGCCAGCGCCAAGGACGGCTGGAACACTGAAGCTTTCTTT.

The rearrangement links TRBV30 to TRBJ2-1; the D call may be TRBD1 or TRBD2 (5 bases each). CDR3 length: 12 amino acids. Trimming shortened V by 7 bases and J by 4 bases, and 11 bases separated the two germline ends. Germline V gives CDR1 GTSNPN, CDR2 SVGIG (reference sequence). The CDR3 reads CASGQAYNEQFF. CDR3 DNA: TGTGCCTCGGGGCAAGCTTACAATGAGCAGTTCTTC.

The V call is TRBV18, the J call TRBJ1-2; D perhaps matches TRBD1 (5 bases). The CDR3 consists of 14 residues. V dropped 2 bases and J dropped 2 bases, with 9 bases sitting between them. Germline loops: CDR1 KGHSH, CDR2 LQKENI. CDR3 DNA: TGTGCCAGCTCACCAATTGGGGACAACTATGGCTACACCTTC. Amino acids: CASSPIGDNYGYTF.

The CDR3 bases are TGTGCCAGCAGCGTAGCCGGGCTTACTTACGAGCAGTACTTC. The encoded protein is CASSVAGLTYEQYF. The rearrangement uses TRBV9 and TRBJ2-7, with D uncertain. V lost 0 bases and J 4 bases, leaving 11 bases between the germline ends. Germline CDR1 reads SGDLS; CDR2 reads YYNGEE. This CDR3 is built from 14 residues. Using reference TRBV9 and TRBJ2-7 for the parts outside the CDR3, the full variable domain is DSGVTQTPKHLITATGQRVTLRCSPRSGDLSVYWYQQSLDQGLQFLIQYYNGEERAKGNILERFSAQQFPDLHSELNLSSLELGDSALYFCASSVAGLTYEQYFGPGTRLTVT.

The chain carries TRBV6-5 and TRBJ2-3; 8 bases map to TRBD2. Germline assignment: CDR1 MNHEY and CDR2 SVGAGI. This CDR3 is 16 amino acids long. V gave up 2 bases and J gave up 0 bases; unmatched junction bases: 4. The CDR3 protein is CASSYRRGASTDTQYF. The DNA for the CDR3 is TGTGCCAGCAGTTACCGGCGGGGGGCTAGCACAGATACGCAGTATTTT.

The chain is built from TRBV5-6 and TRBJ1-2; the D gene is possibly TRBD1 (5 bases). The germline V and J ends were trimmed by 4 bases and 4 bases, with 14 bases remaining between them. Germline CDR1 is SGHDT and CDR2 is YYEEEE. The length of the CDR3 is 14 residues. The CDR3, as DNA: TGTGCCAGCAGCCCCCCCTGGGGCGGCTATGGCTACACCTTC. This codes for CASSPPWGGYGYTF.

The chain employs TRBV7-9 and TRBJ1-2; D ambiguous. CDR3 length equals 16 residues. Trimming shortened V by 0 bases and J by 4 bases, and 15 bases separated the two germline ends. CDR1 and CDR2 (germline): SEHNR, FQNEAQ (reference sequence). The CDR3 DNA reads TGTGCCAGCAGCTTAGCGCACCCGCGGTCCTCCTATGGCTACACCTTC. It is translated as CASSLAHPRSSYGYTF.

The V and J genes are TRBV2 and TRBJ1-3, with TRBD1 as a possible D gene (6 bases). The CDR3 consists of 15 residues. Trimming removed 4 bases from V and 0 bases from J, with 10 bases in between. Germline V gives CDR1 SNHLY, CDR2 FYNNEI. As DNA, the CDR3 is TGTGCCAGCAGTGTAGACAGGACCTCTGGAAACACCATATATTTT. This sequence encodes CASSVDRTSGNTIYF.

The gene calls are TRBV2 and TRBJ2-2; TRBD1 agrees at 12 bases. From germline, CDR1 is SNHLY and CDR2 FYNNEI. V gave up 5 bases and J gave up 7 bases; unmatched junction bases: 8. The CDR3 extends over 16 amino acids. DNA for the CDR3: TGTGCCAGCAGTCCTCCGGGACAGGGGGCTAACGGGGAGCTGTTTTTT. Translating gives CASSPPGQGANGELFF. Complete variable domain (other parts from reference TRBV2 and TRBJ2-2): EPEVTQTPSHQVTQMGQEVILRCVPISNHLYFYWYRQILGQKVEFLVSFYNNEISEKSEIFDDQFSVERPDGSNFTLKIRSTKLEDSAMYFCASSPPGQGANGELFFGEGSRLTVL.